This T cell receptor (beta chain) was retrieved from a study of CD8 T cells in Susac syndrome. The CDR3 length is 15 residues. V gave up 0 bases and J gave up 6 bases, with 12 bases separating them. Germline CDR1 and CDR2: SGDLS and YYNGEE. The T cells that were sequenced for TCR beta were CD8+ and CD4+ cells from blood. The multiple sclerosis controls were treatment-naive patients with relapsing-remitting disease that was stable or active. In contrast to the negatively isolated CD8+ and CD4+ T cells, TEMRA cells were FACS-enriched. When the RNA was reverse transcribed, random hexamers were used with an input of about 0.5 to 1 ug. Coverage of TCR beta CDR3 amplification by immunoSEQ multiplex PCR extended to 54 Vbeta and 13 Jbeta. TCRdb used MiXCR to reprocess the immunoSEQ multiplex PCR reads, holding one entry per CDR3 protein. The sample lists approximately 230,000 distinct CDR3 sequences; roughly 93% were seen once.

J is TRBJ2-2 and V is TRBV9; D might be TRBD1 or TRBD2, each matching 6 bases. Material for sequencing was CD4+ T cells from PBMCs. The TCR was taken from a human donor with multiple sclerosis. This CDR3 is CASSVEGGRAGELFF. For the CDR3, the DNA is TGTGCCAGCAGCGTAGAGGGGGGAAGGGCCGGGGAGCTGTTTTTT.